This T cell receptor (beta chain) derives from a study of blood T cell repertoires in COVID-19. Study-level background: PBMCs, B-cell-depleted T cells, or T cells provided the cDNA or gDNA that made up the material.

Trimming stripped 0 bases from V and 3 bases from J, with 14 bases between. CDR3 length: 16 residues. In germline, CDR1 is MGHRA, CDR2 YSYEKL. Enrolment of Seattle patients took place during active infection, and they were followed longitudinally. Per the authors' pipeline: Scientists estimated how many nucleated cells there were by amplifying reference gene primers. Measured with immunoSEQ multiplex PCR; TCRdb has only the in-frame clones, and not every one. V, J and clone size reflect that table, while D and trimming were determined from the DNA. Of 100,000 to 150,000 clones listed, roughly 85% were seen once; the top ten hold under 3.5%.

The sequence derives from an elderly woman with COVID-19, enrolled during active disease. The sample taken for sequencing was peripheral blood. The chain recombines TRBV4-1 with TRBJ1-2; a possible D gene is TRBD1 (5 bases). CDR3 amino acids: CASSQEWRDAHYGYTF. The CDR3 DNA reads as TGCGCCAGCAGCCAAGAGTGGCGGGACGCTCACTATGGCTACACCTTC.